This record looks at one T cell receptor beta chain sequence and its context. Its antigen is currently unknown. This record belongs to a study of cytomegalovirus exposure and HLA in healthy donors. General study findings and limits: Associated with cytomegalovirus, according to the listing, were 164 TCR beta chains. Exclusion as indistinguishable affected some V segments, including TRBV6-2 and TRBV6-3. Highest at DRB1 and lowest at HLA-C, TCR association rates differed among HLA loci in a later analysis. In an earlier analysis, about 87% or about 30%: the productive usage of most TCR beta V segments.

PCR amplification relied on 60 Vbeta primers (plus 13 Jbeta primers). TCRdb's table, derived via immunoSEQ multiplex PCR, lists solely in-frame clones and lacks some. Among about 250,000 clones listed, just over 70% were seen once. The CDR3 has 15 residues. Losses at the gene ends were 6 bases for V and 3 bases for J; bases not matched to a gene: 11. Germline CDR1 reads MNHNY; CDR2 reads SVGAGI (reference sequence). This sequence originates from a female donor in good health and CMV-seronegative. Sequenced material: PBMCs. The chain is built from TRBV6-6 and TRBJ2-7, with 7 bases lining up with TRBD2. CDR3 in DNA: TGTGCCAGCAGCGTGGCGGCGGGACTAAACTACGAGCAGTACTTC. Protein: CASSVAAGLNYEQYF.